Sequencing of this TCR beta chain was carried out in a study of T cells after yellow fever vaccination. Study context: For low cell numbers, libraries were made with SMART-Seq v4 Ultra Low Input. Broader study findings: Sorted repertoires could include abundant contaminating clonotypes from bulk cells. A small share of clonotypes appeared in both CD4 and CD8 compartments. Post-booster repertoires again held most primary-vaccination clones (approximately 96% CD4, just under 90% CD8).

TCRdb ran MiXCR on the 5' RACE reads and lists one entry per CDR3 protein. The repertoire holds about 73,000 distinct CDR3 sequences, 7.5% to 8% seen once, with around 45% in the top ten. Trimming removed 5 bases from V and 4 bases from J; junction bases left unmatched: 8. The CDR3 is 15 amino acids. CDR1 and CDR2 from the germline V gene are SGHAT and FQNNGV. This clonotype was observed a handful of times. Its specificity is unknown. This TCR came from a young man who received the YFV17D yellow fever vaccine. Source: CD8+ T cells sorted from PBMCs, taken on the day of the yellow fever booster vaccination. The chain links TRBV11-2 to TRBJ2-1; 7 positions agree with TRBD2. The CDR3 bases are TGTGCCAGCAGCGAGACTAGCCTCTTTTACAATGAGCAGTTCTTC. Its protein is CASSETSLFYNEQFF.